This is a list of T cell receptor beta chains from one sample in a study of T cell responses to AZD1222 COVID-19 vaccine. Repertoires were generated with immunoSEQ multiplex PCR, while TCRdb's copy carries only in-frame clones and drops some. Among approximately 120,000 clones, around 89% were seen once, and the ten largest hold 11%. Sequenced material: peripheral blood, taken on day 0 of MenACWY control vaccination. These receptor sequences come from an adult in good health. CDR3s include the opening cysteine and the closing phenylalanine or tryptophan. Each record gives: clone size, D gene, V gene, J gene, CDR3 DNA, CDR3 protein. D genes are given only for firm matches. Clone size, where shown, is once, few, many, or a class for clones that have expanded.

clone_size: -; d_call: -; v_call: TRBV7-9; j_call: TRBJ2-2; cdr3_nt: TGTGCCAGCAGCCACCGGGACTCACCTACCGGGGAGCTGTTTTTT; cdr3_aa: CASSHRDSPTGELFF
clone_size: -; d_call: TRBD1; v_call: TRBV5-1; j_call: TRBJ2-3; cdr3_nt: TGCGCCAGCAGCTACAACCCGGGACAGGGTTTAGGGGATACGCAGTATTTT; cdr3_aa: CASSYNPGQGLGDTQYF
clone_size: -; d_call: TRBD2; v_call: TRBV5-4; j_call: TRBJ2-3; cdr3_nt: TGTGCCAGCAGCTTAACTAGCGGGGGTGGCACAGATACGCAGTATTTT; cdr3_aa: CASSLTSGGGTDTQYF
clone_size: -; d_call: -; v_call: TRBV5-8; j_call: TRBJ1-1; cdr3_nt: TGTGCCAGCACCCCGACAGGGAACACTGAAGCTTTCTTT; cdr3_aa: CASTPTGNTEAFF
clone_size: -; d_call: -; v_call: TRBV6-6; j_call: TRBJ1-5; cdr3_nt: TGTGCCAGCAGTCCAGGGACGGGCGGGTATAGCAATCAGCCCCAGCATTTT; cdr3_aa: CASSPGTGGYSNQPQHF
clone_size: -; d_call: TRBD2; v_call: TRBV7-8; j_call: TRBJ2-1; cdr3_nt: TGTGCCAGCAGTCCCGCCAGCGGGAGGGCCGGTTATAATGAGCAGTTCTTC; cdr3_aa: CASSPASGRAGYNEQFF
clone_size: -; d_call: -; v_call: TRBV20-1; j_call: TRBJ2-3; cdr3_nt: TGCAGTGCTAGTGGTGGGATTAGTAATAATGCAGATACGCAGTATTTT; cdr3_aa: CSASGGISNNADTQYF
clone_size: once; d_call: -; v_call: TRBV12-3/TRBV12-4; j_call: TRBJ2-1; cdr3_nt: TGTGCCAGCAGTTCAAAGAATGAGCAGTTCTTC; cdr3_aa: CASSSKNEQFF
clone_size: -; d_call: -; v_call: TRBV5-1; j_call: TRBJ1-6; cdr3_nt: TGCGCCAGCAGCTTGGCCGTGGGTTCACCCCTCCACTTT; cdr3_aa: CASSLAVGSPLHF
clone_size: -; d_call: TRBD2; v_call: TRBV29-1; j_call: TRBJ2-1; cdr3_nt: TGCAGCGCTATTAGCGGGTCCTACAATGAGCAGTTCTTC; cdr3_aa: CSAISGSYNEQFF
clone_size: once; d_call: TRBD2; v_call: TRBV7-3; j_call: TRBJ2-1; cdr3_nt: TGTGCCAGCAGCGCAACTAGCGGGGGGGTGCTTTGGTCTGAGCAGTTCTTC; cdr3_aa: CASSATSGGVLWSEQFF
clone_size: few; d_call: -; v_call: TRBV5-6; j_call: TRBJ2-3; cdr3_nt: TGTGCCAGCAGCTTCCCCCGGGGATGGGGTTATACGCAGTATTTT; cdr3_aa: CASSFPRGWGYTQYF
clone_size: -; d_call: -; v_call: TRBV27; j_call: TRBJ2-7; cdr3_nt: TGTGCCAGCGCCCTCCAGGGGGCGGGGGTCCACGAGCAGTACTTC; cdr3_aa: CASALQGAGVHEQYF
clone_size: once; d_call: TRBD1; v_call: TRBV11-2; j_call: TRBJ2-1; cdr3_nt: TGTGCCAGCACCGGGACAGGGTTGATGAATGAGCAGTTCTTC; cdr3_aa: CASTGTGLMNEQFF
clone_size: -; d_call: TRBD1; v_call: TRBV18; j_call: TRBJ2-7; cdr3_nt: TGTGCCAGCTCACCATTAGGACCCGGGACAGGGGGCTACGAGCAGTACTTC; cdr3_aa: CASSPLGPGTGGYEQYF
clone_size: -; d_call: -; v_call: TRBV7-9; j_call: TRBJ1-1; cdr3_nt: TGTGCCAGCAGCCAGGGACGGAAGAACACTGAAGCTTTCTTT; cdr3_aa: CASSQGRKNTEAFF
clone_size: few; d_call: TRBD2; v_call: TRBV30; j_call: TRBJ2-5; cdr3_nt: TGTGCCTGGAGGCGACTCCCAACTAGCGGGAGTCACTCCGAGACCCAGTACTTC; cdr3_aa: CAWRRLPTSGSHSETQYF
clone_size: -; d_call: -; v_call: TRBV7-2; j_call: TRBJ1-4; cdr3_nt: TGTGCCAGCAGCAGTCAGGGGAACTTTAATGAAAAACTGTTTTTT; cdr3_aa: CASSSQGNFNEKLFF
clone_size: -; d_call: -; v_call: TRBV18; j_call: TRBJ1-5; cdr3_nt: TGTGCCGGCGCAACAGATAGCAATCAGCCCCAGCATTTT; cdr3_aa: CAGATDSNQPQHF
clone_size: -; d_call: -; v_call: TRBV5-4; j_call: TRBJ2-3; cdr3_nt: TGTGCCAGCAGCTTGGATCCGGCTAGGGCGCAGTATTTT; cdr3_aa: CASSLDPARAQYF
clone_size: once; d_call: TRBD2; v_call: TRBV7-3; j_call: TRBJ2-3; cdr3_nt: TGTGCCAGCAGCCCCTTAGTCGGTAGCGGGTACAACACAGATACGCAGTATTTT; cdr3_aa: CASSPLVGSGYNTDTQYF
clone_size: -; d_call: TRBD1; v_call: TRBV6-5; j_call: TRBJ1-2; cdr3_nt: TGTGCCAGCAGTTACCGGGACAGGGGAGGCTATGGCTACACCTTC; cdr3_aa: CASSYRDRGGYGYTF
clone_size: -; d_call: -; v_call: TRBV5-4; j_call: TRBJ2-7; cdr3_nt: TGTGCCAGCAGCTTGGAGGCTAGCTTGCCCTACGAGCAGTACTTC; cdr3_aa: CASSLEASLPYEQYF
clone_size: -; d_call: TRBD2; v_call: TRBV6-5; j_call: TRBJ2-3; cdr3_nt: TGTGCCAGCAGGAAACTAGCGGGACCAGATACGCAGTATTTT; cdr3_aa: CASRKLAGPDTQYF
clone_size: -; d_call: -; v_call: TRBV2; j_call: TRBJ2-5; cdr3_nt: TGTGCCAGCAGGGAAAGATGGGAGACCCAGTACTTC; cdr3_aa: CASRERWETQYF
clone_size: -; d_call: -; v_call: TRBV13; j_call: TRBJ1-6; cdr3_nt: TGTGCCAGCAGCTTAGGGGAAAGGGGATCACCCCTCCACTTT; cdr3_aa: CASSLGERGSPLHF
clone_size: -; d_call: -; v_call: TRBV7-3; j_call: TRBJ1-4; cdr3_nt: TGTGCCAGCAGCCGGGTAGGAGGGGAAAAACTGTTTTTT; cdr3_aa: CASSRVGGEKLFF
clone_size: -; d_call: -; v_call: TRBV1; j_call: TRBJ2-7; cdr3_nt: TGCACCAGCAGCTCTACTGGGAGGGAGCAGTACTTC; cdr3_aa: CTSSSTGREQYF
clone_size: -; d_call: TRBD2; v_call: TRBV10-3; j_call: TRBJ2-7; cdr3_nt: TGTGCCATCAGAGCGGGAGCTTACGAGCAGTACTTC; cdr3_aa: CAIRAGAYEQYF
clone_size: -; d_call: TRBD1; v_call: TRBV11-2; j_call: TRBJ2-2; cdr3_nt: TGTGCCAGCAGCTTTACGGGACAGGCGAGCACCGGGGAGCTGTTTTTT; cdr3_aa: CASSFTGQASTGELFF
clone_size: -; d_call: -; v_call: TRBV9; j_call: TRBJ2-7; cdr3_nt: TGTGCCAGCAGCACGGAACGGGACGCCTACGAGCAGTACTTC; cdr3_aa: CASSTERDAYEQYF
clone_size: -; d_call: -; v_call: TRBV7-6; j_call: TRBJ2-7; cdr3_nt: TGTGCCAGCAGCTCGCATACCGGGACCCTCTACGAGCAGTACTTC; cdr3_aa: CASSSHTGTLYEQYF
clone_size: -; d_call: TRBD1; v_call: TRBV7-3; j_call: TRBJ1-1; cdr3_nt: TGTGCCAGCAGCTCGACAGGGTTCACTGAAGCTTTCTTT; cdr3_aa: CASSSTGFTEAFF
clone_size: -; d_call: TRBD1; v_call: TRBV6-5; j_call: TRBJ1-2; cdr3_nt: TGTGCCAGCAGACTCGGGACAGTCACTAACTATGGCTACACCTTC; cdr3_aa: CASRLGTVTNYGYTF
clone_size: -; d_call: -; v_call: TRBV24-1; j_call: TRBJ1-5; cdr3_nt: TGTGCCACCTCTGAGGAAGGTTTGAGGCCCCAGCATTTT; cdr3_aa: CATSEEGLRPQHF
clone_size: -; d_call: TRBD1; v_call: TRBV5-5; j_call: TRBJ1-2; cdr3_nt: TGTGCCAGCAGCTGGGGCGGGACAGGGGGCTCTGGTCTTGGCTACACCTTC; cdr3_aa: CASSWGGTGGSGLGYTF
clone_size: -; d_call: -; v_call: TRBV7-3; j_call: TRBJ1-2; cdr3_nt: TGTGCCAGCAGCTTAATGGGGGCGTCTTCGGGCTACACCTTC; cdr3_aa: CASSLMGASSGYTF
clone_size: -; d_call: -; v_call: TRBV5-1; j_call: TRBJ2-2; cdr3_nt: TGCGCCAGCAGCTTTGCTAGCTCGAACACCGGGGAGCTGTTTTTT; cdr3_aa: CASSFASSNTGELFF
clone_size: -; d_call: -; v_call: TRBV6-2/TRBV6-3; j_call: TRBJ2-3; cdr3_nt: TGTGCCAGCAGTTACGACCCTTCGGGGGCAGATACGCAGTATTTT; cdr3_aa: CASSYDPSGADTQYF
clone_size: -; d_call: TRBD2; v_call: TRBV7-2; j_call: TRBJ2-7; cdr3_nt: TGTGCCAGCAGCCAGAGACGCCTAGCGGGAGCTGAGCAGTACTTC; cdr3_aa: CASSQRRLAGAEQYF
clone_size: -; d_call: TRBD2; v_call: TRBV7-9; j_call: TRBJ2-1; cdr3_nt: TGTGCCAGCAGCTTTGAGCGGGACGCACCGAATGAGCAGTTCTTC; cdr3_aa: CASSFERDAPNEQFF
clone_size: -; d_call: -; v_call: TRBV6-5; j_call: TRBJ1-1; cdr3_nt: TGTGCCAGCAGCGTCGGGGGGGCGAACACTGAAGCTTTCTTT; cdr3_aa: CASSVGGANTEAFF
clone_size: -; d_call: -; v_call: TRBV5-5; j_call: TRBJ2-7; cdr3_nt: TGTGCCAGCAGCATAAATCCGACAGCCACCTACGAGCAGTACTTC; cdr3_aa: CASSINPTATYEQYF
clone_size: -; d_call: -; v_call: TRBV7-2; j_call: TRBJ1-1; cdr3_nt: TGTGCCAGCAGCTTAACAGCAGGGATTGGTGAAGCTTTCTTT; cdr3_aa: CASSLTAGIGEAFF
clone_size: -; d_call: TRBD2; v_call: TRBV29-1; j_call: TRBJ2-2; cdr3_nt: TGCAGCGTTGTGGGACTAGGAAAGGACACCGGGGAGCTGTTTTTT; cdr3_aa: CSVVGLGKDTGELFF
clone_size: -; d_call: -; v_call: TRBV9; j_call: TRBJ2-2; cdr3_nt: TGTGCCAGCAGCGTCGAGGGAGCAGGCACCGGGGAGCTGTTTTTT; cdr3_aa: CASSVEGAGTGELFF
clone_size: -; d_call: TRBD2; v_call: TRBV7-2; j_call: TRBJ2-3; cdr3_nt: TGTGCCAGCAGCTTAGCCACTAGCGGGAGCCTCCGGAGCACAGATACGCAGTATTTT; cdr3_aa: CASSLATSGSLRSTDTQYF
clone_size: -; d_call: -; v_call: TRBV6-4; j_call: TRBJ2-2; cdr3_nt: TGTGCCAGCAGTGGCGATCCTACAGAGACCGGGGAGCTGTTTTTT; cdr3_aa: CASSGDPTETGELFF
clone_size: -; d_call: -; v_call: TRBV5-1; j_call: TRBJ2-2; cdr3_nt: TGCGCCAGCAGCTTGGAAGGGGTGGGAGCGAGCACCGGGGAGCTGTTTTTT; cdr3_aa: CASSLEGVGASTGELFF
clone_size: -; d_call: -; v_call: TRBV27; j_call: TRBJ1-2; cdr3_nt: TGTGCCAGCAGTCGGTATTCTTCAGCTAACTATGGCTACACCTTC; cdr3_aa: CASSRYSSANYGYTF
clone_size: -; d_call: TRBD1; v_call: TRBV5-6; j_call: TRBJ2-7; cdr3_nt: TGTGCCAGCAGCCCGAGGGGGCCTCTTGAGCAGTACTTC; cdr3_aa: CASSPRGPLEQYF
clone_size: -; d_call: -; v_call: TRBV2; j_call: TRBJ2-1; cdr3_nt: TGTGCCAGCAGTGAGACAGCTTACAATGAGCAGTTCTTC; cdr3_aa: CASSETAYNEQFF
clone_size: -; d_call: -; v_call: TRBV19; j_call: TRBJ1-5; cdr3_nt: TGTGCCAGTAGTCCGCAGGCTGGGGGCAATCAGCCCCAGCATTTT; cdr3_aa: CASSPQAGGNQPQHF
clone_size: -; d_call: TRBD1; v_call: TRBV24-1; j_call: TRBJ2-2; cdr3_nt: TGTGCCACCCGGGACAGGGAGAACACCGGGGAGCTGTTTTTT; cdr3_aa: CATRDRENTGELFF